A single sample gave rise to the 24 T cell receptor beta chains below, sequenced in a study of T cells after yellow fever vaccination. TCRdb analysed the 5' RACE reads with MiXCR anew, one entry per CDR3 protein. This table has 300,000 or so distinct CDR3 sequences, around 10% appearing once. The sequencing here drew on CD4+ T cells sorted from PBMCs, taken 5 days after the yellow fever booster vaccination. These receptors were obtained from a man younger than 35 who received the YFV17D yellow fever vaccine.

This sequence joins TRBV6-5 and TRBJ1-5, with D unresolved. The CDR3 sequence is 13 residues long. Germline CDR1 is MNHEY and CDR2 is SVGAGI. V was shortened by 7 bases and J by 7 bases, with 14 bases between the two germline ends. In nucleotides, the CDR3 is TGTGCCAGCACACCTAAGTTCGGCCAGCCCCAGCATTTT. This sequence encodes CASTPKFGQPQHF.

There are a few counts of this clonotype. At one boundary the junction diverges from the germline segment, which might be a read error. The chain has TRBV7-2 and TRBJ1-2; unclear D gene. Germline CDR1 is SGHTA and CDR2 is FQGNSA. The CDR3 covers 14 residues. CDR3 region: CASTLGPDNYGYTF. For the CDR3, the DNA is TGTGCCAGCACCTTAGGGCCAGACAACTATGGCTACACCTTC. Looking up the rest from reference TRBV7-2 and TRBJ1-2 gives the full variable domain: GAGVSQSPSNKVTEKGKDVELRCDPISGHTALYWYRQSLGQGLEFLIYFQGNSAPDKSGLPSDRFSAERTGGSVSTLTIQRTQQEDSAVYLCASTLGPDNYGYTFGSGTRLTVV.

This chain uses TRBV6-2 or TRBV6-3 with TRBJ2-5, with unresolved D. In germline, CDR1 is MNHEY, CDR2 SVGEGT. The ends were cut back, 3 bases at V and 4 bases at J, with 3 bases in the middle. The CDR3 has 11 amino acids. This chain's CDR3 is CASSYTETQYF. CDR3 DNA: TGTGCCAGCAGTTATACAGAGACCCAGTACTTC.

This clonotype was picked up a small number of times. The chain uses TRBV6-2 or TRBV6-3 and TRBJ2-5; TRBD1 matches 8 bases. With 7 bases clipped from V and 2 bases from J, the junction kept 6 bases outside the gene matches. This CDR3 region has 14 residues. In germline, CDR1 is MNHEY, CDR2 SVGEGT. CDR3 residues: CASNRQGSQETQYF. The CDR3 DNA reads TGTGCCAGCAACCGACAGGGGTCTCAAGAGACCCAGTACTTC.

This chain uses TRBV27 with TRBJ1-6; 12 bases align to TRBD1. Germline assignment: CDR1 MNHEY and CDR2 SMNVEV (reference sequence). Losses at the gene ends were 6 bases for V and 13 bases for J; bases not matched to a gene: 13. The CDR3 extends over 16 amino acids. The CDR3 DNA reads TGTGCCAGCAGAGCTCCGGGACAGGGGGCGGGAGATCCCCTCCACTTT. Encoded protein: CASRAPGQGAGDPLHF.

There are a few counts of this clonotype. The V and J genes are TRBV7-2 and TRBJ2-1, with 15 positions matching TRBD2. The J segment lost 14 bases and the V segment lost 5 bases, leaving 7 bases of the junction unmatched. This CDR3 is 14 amino acids long. The germline CDR1 and CDR2 sequences are SGHTA and FQGNSA. CDR3 sequence: CASSEGLAGGVKFF. The DNA for the CDR3 is TGTGCCAGCAGCGAGGGACTAGCGGGGGGAGTTAAGTTCTTC.

The chain links TRBV12-3 or TRBV12-4 to TRBJ2-7; D perhaps matches TRBD1 (6 bases). V shed 5 bases and J shed 4 bases, with 21 bases lying between them. CDR3 size: 16 residues. CDR3 sequence (DNA): TGTGCCAGCAGTCGAACAGGGTCCCGACGACCGTACGAGCAGTACTTC. Its protein is CASSRTGSRRPYEQYF.

V and J are TRBV20-1 and TRBJ1-4; TRBD1 might be the D (6 bases). CDR3 size: 15 residues. Trimming pared 4 bases from V and 6 bases from J, leaving 18 bases between. Looked up from germline, CDR1 is DFQATT and CDR2 is SNEGSKA (reference sequence). The CDR3 nucleotides read TGCAGTGCTAAACCGACAGGTCGGGGGTATGAAAAACTGTTTTTT. This gives the protein CSAKPTGRGYEKLFF.

This clonotype came up a few times. This rearrangement joins TRBV7-2 to TRBJ2-1, with 12 bases fitting TRBD2. CDR1 SGHTA and CDR2 FQGNSA come from the germline V gene. J lost 8 bases, V lost 5 bases, and 7 bases had no gene match. This CDR3 is built from 15 residues. CDR3 loop: CASSPTSGGPDEQFF. The CDR3 DNA reads TGTGCCAGCAGCCCAACTAGCGGGGGGCCCGATGAGCAGTTCTTC. The full variable domain, rest sourced from reference TRBV7-2 and TRBJ2-1, is GAGVSQSPSNKVTEKGKDVELRCDPISGHTALYWYRQSLGQGLEFLIYFQGNSAPDKSGLPSDRFSAERTGGSVSTLTIQRTQQEDSAVYLCASSPTSGGPDEQFFGPGTRLTVL.

V is TRBV24-1 and J is TRBJ2-2; D call uncertain. The germline gives CDR1 KGHDR, CDR2 SFDVKD. CDR3 length: 15 residues. V lost 7 bases to trimming and J lost 4 bases, with 15 bases between them. Here the CDR3 DNA reads TGTGCCACCAGCAACCCGAGGCAGTCCACCGGGGAGCTGTTTTTT. It yields the protein CATSNPRQSTGELFF.

The gene calls are TRBV28 and TRBJ1-2, with no clear D. The germline V and J ends were trimmed by 4 bases and 6 bases, with 15 bases remaining between them. The CDR3 totals 14 residues. Per germline, CDR1 MDHEN and CDR2 SYDVKM. The CDR3 sequence is CASSSSQGRDGYTF. CDR3 DNA sequence: TGTGCCAGCAGTTCCTCACAAGGGAGAGATGGCTACACCTTC.

The chain has TRBV29-1 and TRBJ2-5; TRBD1 matches at 8 bases. Trimming at V came to 6 bases and at J to 5 bases, leaving 8 bases not matched to a gene. This CDR3 has 13 residues. The germline V gene encodes CDR1 SQVTM and CDR2 ANQGSEA. This CDR3 reads CSVETGAGETQYF. The CDR3 DNA follows: TGCAGCGTGGAGACAGGGGCTGGGGAGACCCAGTACTTC.

This clonotype was counted many times. The chain carries TRBV5-1 and TRBJ1-3, with 11 positions matching TRBD1. CDR1 is SGHRS and CDR2 is YFSETQ in the germline V gene. Trimming removed 4 bases from V and 4 bases from J; junction bases left unmatched: 4. The CDR3 loop spans 15 amino acids. CDR3 DNA: TGCGCCAGCAGCGGACAGGGGGCATTGGGAAACACCATATATTTT. This translates into CASSGQGALGNTIYF.

This clonotype was seen a handful of times. The chain couples TRBV20-1 to TRBJ1-5, with D possibly being TRBD1 (5 bases). Germline loops: CDR1 DFQATT, CDR2 SNEGSKA (reference sequence). This CDR3 comprises 15 residues. The germline V and J ends were trimmed by 3 bases and 6 bases, with 18 bases remaining between them. CDR3 in amino acids: CSASSGTVKSQPQHF. The DNA for the CDR3 is TGCAGTGCTAGTTCCGGGACGGTGAAGAGTCAGCCCCAGCATTTT.

This clonotype has only a few counts. V gene TRBV28 combines with J gene TRBJ2-4; possible D gene TRBD2, 6 bases. Trimming shortened V by 10 bases and J by 7 bases, and 20 bases separated the two germline ends. Germline CDR1 MDHEN, CDR2 SYDVKM. The CDR3 is 14 residues long. The CDR3 region is CATQGPGDGNIQYF. The CDR3 DNA sequence: TGTGCCACCCAGGGCCCGGGGGATGGGAACATTCAGTACTTC.

This chain links TRBV9 with TRBJ2-2; 7 nucleotides line up with TRBD2. With V trimmed by 0 bases and J by 6 bases, 8 bases remained unmatched. The germline gives CDR1 SGDLS, CDR2 YYNGEE. This CDR3 has 16 amino acids. CDR3 region: CASSVAPFGLAGELFF. DNA for the CDR3: TGTGCCAGCAGCGTAGCCCCCTTCGGACTAGCCGGGGAGCTGTTTTTT.

This clonotype was found a few times. The chain joins TRBV4-1 to TRBJ1-4; tentatively, D is TRBD1 (5 bases). Trimming pared 1 base from V and 2 bases from J, leaving 11 bases between. Germline CDR1 reads MGHRA; CDR2 reads YSYEKL. This CDR3 region has 16 residues. The CDR3 region has the DNA TGCGCCAGCAGCCAAGGGGCAGGGCACACTAATGAAAAACTGTTTTTT. Its protein is CASSQGAGHTNEKLFF.

This clonotype was detected only a few times. The chain is built from TRBV18 and TRBJ1-2, with D perhaps TRBD1 (6 bases). Trimming took off 3 bases at V and 3 bases at J, with 11 bases between the two ends. Per germline, CDR1 KGHSH and CDR2 LQKENI. The CDR3 runs to 14 residues. In DNA form, the CDR3 reads TGTGCCAGCTCACCCCCTAGGGGGGACTATGGCTACACCTTC. This translates into CASSPPRGDYGYTF.

V usage is TRBV4-2 and J usage is TRBJ1-3; D ambiguous. CDR3 length equals 15 residues. Germline V gene sequence: CDR1 LGHNA, CDR2 YNFKEQ. V shed 1 base and J shed 8 bases, with 15 bases lying between them. CDR3 nucleotide sequence: TGTGCCAGCAGCCAAGTAACTGCCCGGGAGGACACCATATATTTT. This gives the protein CASSQVTAREDTIYF.

V and J are TRBV6-1 and TRBJ2-7; 11 nucleotides align to TRBD2. V gave up 7 bases and J gave up 2 bases; unmatched junction bases: 4. This CDR3 spans 14 amino acids. The germline gives CDR1 MNHNS, CDR2 SASEGT. For the CDR3, the DNA is TGTGCCAGCATCTCGACTAGCGGGACCTACGAGCAGTACTTC. As protein: CASISTSGTYEQYF.

This clonotype was recorded at least ten times. The V and J genes are TRBV5-1 and TRBJ1-2; D unresolved. Trimming removed 3 bases from V and 4 bases from J, with 13 bases in between. Germline V gene sequence: CDR1 SGHRS, CDR2 YFSETQ. The CDR3 contains 14 residues. The CDR3 is CASSSGESAYGYTF. The CDR3, as DNA: TGCGCCAGCAGCTCCGGGGAGTCAGCCTATGGCTACACCTTC.

This clonotype was seen a handful of times. V and J are TRBV19 and TRBJ1-2; D is unresolved. Trimming removed 2 bases at V and 5 bases at J, with 6 bases between. CDR1 is LNHDA and CDR2 is SQIVND in the germline V gene (reference sequence). CDR3 size: 12 residues. This CDR3 is CASSITEYGYTF. The CDR3 DNA follows: TGTGCCAGTAGTATAACGGAATATGGCTACACCTTC.

Many counts were recorded for this clonotype. The chain combines TRBV20-1 with TRBJ2-3, with TRBD2 identical over 7 bases. V dropped 4 bases and J dropped 4; count of bases not matched to a gene: 8. Germline-derived CDR1 and CDR2 are DFQATT and SNEGSKA (reference sequence). The CDR3 consists of 14 residues. In DNA, the CDR3 is TGCAGTGCTATCGTCCAAGCGGGGTCAGATACGCAGTATTTT. It yields the protein CSAIVQAGSDTQYF.

The CDR3 sequence: CASSYWGDSEAFF. The CDR3, as DNA: TGTGCCAGCAGTTATTGGGGTGACAGTGAAGCTTTCTTT. This chain connects TRBV6-5 to TRBJ1-1; tentatively, D is TRBD1 (5 bases). The CDR3 loop spans 13 amino acids. Germline assignment: CDR1 MNHEY and CDR2 SVGAGI. The V and J ends lost 3 bases and 7 bases respectively, with 12 bases between them.